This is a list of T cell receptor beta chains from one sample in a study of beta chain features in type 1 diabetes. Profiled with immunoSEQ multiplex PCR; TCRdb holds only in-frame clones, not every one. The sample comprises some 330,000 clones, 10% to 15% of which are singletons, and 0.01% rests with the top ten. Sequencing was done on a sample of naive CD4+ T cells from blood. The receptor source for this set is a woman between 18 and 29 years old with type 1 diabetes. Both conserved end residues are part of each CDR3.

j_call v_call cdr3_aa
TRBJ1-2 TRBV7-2 CASSSQGLNGYTF
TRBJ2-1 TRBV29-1 CSVDLAGGPYNEQFF
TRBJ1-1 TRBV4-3 CASSQDTTALMAQAFF
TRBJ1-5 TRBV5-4 CASSLDREGQPQHF
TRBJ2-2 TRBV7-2 CASSSQPNTGELFF
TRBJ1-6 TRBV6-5 CASGTGSPLHF
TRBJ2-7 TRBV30 CAWSVAGGYSYEQYF
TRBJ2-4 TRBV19 CASSRAGGDFKNIQYF
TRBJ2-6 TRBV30 CAWGRQGSGANVLTF
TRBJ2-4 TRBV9 CASSVGGDIQYF
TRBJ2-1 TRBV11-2 CASSLDGRDYNEQFF